These 32 T cell receptor beta chains came from one sample sequenced in a study of T-cell reconstitution after alpha-beta-depleted transplantation in children. Construction of the TCRbeta library involved unique molecular identifiers. TCRdb ran MiXCR on the PCR reads and lists one entry per CDR3 protein. The sample lists roughly 250,000 distinct CDR3 sequences, roughly 7.7% seen once, with 5% to 7% in the top ten. The sample in question was PBMCs, mostly from graft donor cells, obtained 180 days after TCRalphabeta/CD19-depleted stem cell transplant. These receptors originate from a male patient younger than 18 who had a stem cell transplant for acute lymphoblastic leukemia, so the T cells may come from the graft donor.

This clonotype was counted at least ten times. J is TRBJ2-1 and V is TRBV24-1; 11 bases are a match to TRBD2. The ends lost 9 bases at V and 6 bases at J; junction bases unmatched: 3. The germline V gene has CDR1 KGHDR and CDR2 SFDVKD. The CDR3 has 13 amino acids. The CDR3 sequence is CATLAGGPNEQFF. CDR3 in DNA: TGTGCCACCTTAGCGGGGGGGCCCAATGAGCAGTTCTTC.

This clonotype was counted ten times or more. The chain uses TRBV5-5 and TRBJ2-6, with D uncertain. This CDR3 has 16 amino acids. V lost 0 bases and J lost 0, with 7 bases in between. Per the germline V gene, CDR1 is SGHKS and CDR2 is YYEKEE (reference sequence). DNA for the CDR3: TGTGCCAGCAGCTTGGCCGGTTTCTCTGGGGCCAACGTCCTGACTTTC. Amino acid sequence: CASSLAGFSGANVLTF.

This clonotype was picked up many times. This chain links TRBV29-1 with TRBJ2-7, with 7 bases that match TRBD1. The CDR3 runs 15 residues. Looked up from germline, CDR1 is SQVTM and CDR2 is ANQGSEA. The trim removed 4 bases at V and 0 bases at J, leaving 9 bases unmatched. The CDR3 sequence is CSVVPTGESSYEQYF. DNA of the CDR3: TGCAGCGTTGTACCAACAGGGGAGAGCTCCTACGAGCAGTACTTC.

Concerning this clonotype itself: This may stem from a read error, because a much larger clone lies one nucleotide away. The CDR3 sequence: CAISLASFPGTAYNEQFF. The DNA for the CDR3 is TGTGCCATCAGTTTAGCGTCCTTCCCCGGGACAGCTTACAATGAGCAGTTCTTC. The J gene is TRBJ2-1, the V gene TRBV12-3 or TRBV12-4; 7 bases agree with TRBD1. CDR3 length: 18 amino acids.

This clonotype showed up many times. The chain uses TRBV28 and TRBJ1-2; D not certain. V was shortened by 7 bases and J by 6 bases, with 6 bases between the two germline ends. Per germline, CDR1 MDHEN and CDR2 SYDVKM. The CDR3 consists of 10 residues. The CDR3 is CASKVDGYTF. CDR3 DNA sequence: TGTGCCAGCAAGGTCGATGGCTACACCTTC.

This clonotype was counted many times. The chain links TRBV15 to TRBJ2-3; D is unresolved. This CDR3 contains 13 residues. CDR1 is LNHNV, CDR2 YYDKDF, per germline (reference sequence). The V and J ends lost 4 bases and 5 bases respectively, with 10 bases between them. The CDR3 is CATSIKTGDTQYF. The CDR3 DNA sequence: TGTGCCACCAGCATAAAGACTGGAGATACGCAGTATTTT.

The genes are TRBV20-1 and TRBJ2-7; 14 bases are shared with TRBD2. The CDR3 has 13 residues. J gave up 6 bases and V 3 bases, and 1 base lay outside the gene matches. The germline CDR1 and CDR2 sequences are DFQATT and SNEGSKA (reference sequence). CDR3 in amino acids: CSARTSGRVEQYF. CDR3 nucleotides: TGCAGTGCTAGGACTAGCGGGAGGGTCGAGCAGTACTTC.

This clonotype was detected many times. The chain joins TRBV12-3 or TRBV12-4 to TRBJ1-1; TRBD1 might be the D (5 bases). The CDR3 sequence is 12 residues long. V dropped 6 bases and J dropped 8 bases, with 13 bases sitting between them. CDR3 protein: CASSPDSLEAFF. The CDR3 nucleotides are TGTGCCAGCAGCCCTGACAGCTTAGAAGCTTTCTTT.

This clonotype was seen a handful of times. The chain carries TRBV3-1 and TRBJ2-7, with D maybe TRBD2 (6 bases). Germline-derived CDR1 and CDR2 are LGHDT and YNNKEL (reference sequence). This CDR3 spans 13 amino acids. The ends were cut back, 0 bases at V and 8 bases at J, with 11 bases in the middle. The CDR3 reads CASSQDLGGKQYF. The CDR3 DNA follows: TGTGCCAGCAGCCAAGATCTTGGAGGGAAGCAGTACTTC.

This clonotype was observed many times. V is TRBV29-1 and J is TRBJ2-3, with 13 bases fitting TRBD2. There are 15 residues in the CDR3. The germline V gene encodes CDR1 SQVTM and CDR2 ANQGSEA. The V gene end was trimmed by 6 bases and the J gene end by 2 bases; junction bases not matched to a gene: 5. CDR3 nucleotide sequence: TGCAGCGTGAGGACTAGCGGGAGTTCCACAGATACGCAGTATTTT. This sequence encodes CSVRTSGSSTDTQYF.

The chain joins TRBV5-1 to TRBJ2-7; weak D call: TRBD2 (7 bases). The V end was cut by 0 bases, the J end by 0 bases, with 13 bases between. CDR1 is SGHRS and CDR2 is YFSETQ in the germline V gene. The CDR3 length is 16 residues. The CDR3 coding sequence is TGCGCCAGCAGCTTGGGAGGGGGGGGGAGCTCCTACGAGCAGTACTTC. Its protein product is CASSLGGGGSSYEQYF. Using reference TRBV5-1 and TRBJ2-7 for the parts outside the CDR3, the full variable domain is KAGVTQTPRYLIKTRGQQVTLSCSPISGHRSVSWYQQTPGQGLQFLFEYFSETQRNKGNFPGRFSGRQFSNSRSEMNVSTLELGDSALYLCASSLGGGGSSYEQYFGPGTRLTVT.

This clonotype was counted many times. The V call is TRBV12-3 or TRBV12-4, the J call TRBJ2-5, with D hard to call. This CDR3 has 14 amino acids. The V gene lost 5 bases and the J gene lost 5 bases, with 15 bases spanning the gap. In DNA form, the CDR3 reads TGTGCCAGCAGTCCGGGTCTTAGGTGGGAGACCCAGTACTTC. Protein: CASSPGLRWETQYF.

This clonotype was recorded many times. The chain carries TRBV5-1 and TRBJ2-3, with D possibly being TRBD2 (6 bases). The germline V gene has CDR1 SGHRS and CDR2 YFSETQ. The CDR3 is 16 amino acids. V was clipped by 0 bases and J by 3 bases, with 14 bases between them. CDR3 bases: TGCGCCAGCAGCTTGGATACGGGGAGGAGGACAGATACGCAGTATTTT. Translation gives CASSLDTGRRTDTQYF.

Ten or more counts support this clonotype. This chain links TRBV7-7 with TRBJ2-2; D may be TRBD1 or TRBD2 (5 bases each). CDR1 and CDR2 (germline): SSHAT, FNYEAQ (reference sequence). The CDR3 sequence is 12 residues long. Between the trimmed V and J ends, which lost 8 bases and 5 bases, there was a span of 9 bases. The CDR3 nucleotides are TGTGCCAGCGGGGGTGGTACCGGGGAGCTGTTTTTT. Encoded protein: CASGGGTGELFF.

The chain joins TRBV4-1 to TRBJ1-2; D might be TRBD1 (5 bases). The germline gives CDR1 MGHRA, CDR2 YSYEKL. The CDR3 is made up of 15 amino acids. V lost 3 bases to trimming and J lost 8 bases, with 19 bases between them. CDR3 in DNA: TGCGCCAGCAGCCACTCCCGAGACAGCGGACGGGGCTACACCTTC. Translation gives CASSHSRDSGRGYTF.

This clonotype has at least ten counts. The V and J genes are TRBV18 and TRBJ2-1; D call uncertain. The CDR3 has 12 amino acids. The V end lost 0 bases, the J end lost 9 bases, and 6 bases lay between the germline ends. Looked up from germline, CDR1 is KGHSH and CDR2 is LQKENI. The CDR3 protein is CASSPPLGEQFF. The DNA for the CDR3 is TGTGCCAGCTCACCACCGTTAGGTGAGCAGTTCTTC.

There are a few counts of this clonotype. The chain recombines TRBV19 with TRBJ2-2, with D perhaps TRBD1 (6 bases). Germline values: CDR1 LNHDA, CDR2 SQIVND (reference sequence). Trimming took off 6 bases at V and 6 bases at J, with 17 bases between the two ends. CDR3 length: 15 residues. In DNA form, the CDR3 reads TGTGCCAGTAGCCAGGGGTCGAGCGGAGCCGGGGAGCTGTTTTTT. Translating gives CASSQGSSGAGELFF.

The table lists this clonotype with many counts. V is TRBV20-1 and J is TRBJ1-5; D possibly corresponds to TRBD1 (6 bases). Trimming took off 0 bases at V and 3 bases at J, with 21 bases between the two ends. CDR1 is DFQATT, CDR2 SNEGSKA, per germline (reference sequence). The length of the CDR3 is 18 residues. The CDR3, as DNA: TGCAGTGCTAGAGAATTCCTGACCTCGACAGGCTTCAATCAGCCCCAGCATTTT. Encoded protein: CSAREFLTSTGFNQPQHF.

As to this clonotype: One end of the junction varies from germline; a read error may be responsible. The V call is TRBV7-7, the J call TRBJ2-2; D is unresolved. CDR1 is SSHAT, CDR2 FNYEAQ, per germline (reference sequence). The CDR3 extends over 17 amino acids. The CDR3 DNA reads TGTGCTAGCAGCTTATTTAGTGGCCCTGCGAACACCGGGGAGCTGTTTTTT. Translation: CASSLFSGPANTGELFF.

This clonotype was observed at least ten times. This chain joins TRBV20-1 and TRBJ2-4; TRBD1 matches at 8 bases. V trimming: 6 bases; J trimming: 1 base; junction bases outside the gene matches: 8. This CDR3 contains 15 residues. Germline CDR1 is DFQATT and CDR2 is SNEGSKA (reference sequence). CDR3 coding DNA: TGCAGTGCCCCCGACAGGGGCAAGGCCAAAAACATTCAGTACTTC. As protein: CSAPDRGKAKNIQYF.

Ten or more counts support this clonotype. J is TRBJ2-1 and V is TRBV3-1, with TRBD2 as a possible D gene (5 bases). This CDR3 has 15 amino acids. Germline V lookup: CDR1 LGHDT, CDR2 YNNKEL (reference sequence). The ends were cut back, 4 bases at V and 6 bases at J, with 16 bases in the middle. The CDR3 DNA is TGTGCCAGCAGCCCCCGTGGGCCCAGCGGCAATGAGCAGTTCTTC. This gives the protein CASSPRGPSGNEQFF.

In this sample, this clonotype turned up a few times. The chain combines TRBV5-6 with TRBJ2-3; 13 nucleotides line up with TRBD2. The germline CDR1 and CDR2 sequences are SGHDT and YYEEEE. The length of the CDR3 is 17 residues. The trim removed 1 base at V and 6 bases at J, leaving 8 bases unmatched. The CDR3 nucleotides are TGTGCCAGCAGCTTGTTAAGACTAGCGGGAGGCGCGGATACGCAGTATTTT. Its protein is CASSLLRLAGGADTQYF.

In its sample, this clonotype was seen many times. The V call is TRBV5-1, the J call TRBJ2-7; 10 bases are a match to TRBD2. J lost 2 bases, V lost 3 bases, and 5 bases had no gene match. The CDR3 has 15 amino acids. The germline V gene encodes CDR1 SGHRS and CDR2 YFSETQ. The CDR3, as DNA: TGCGCCAGCAGCTGGACTAGCGGAACCACCTACGAGCAGTACTTC. Its translation is CASSWTSGTTYEQYF.

This clonotype was seen repeatedly, ten times or more. CDR3 region: CASSYRVSYKATNYEQYF. The CDR3, as DNA: TGTGCCAGCAGTTACCGGGTCAGCTATAAAGCAACCAACTACGAGCAGTACTTC. V usage is TRBV6-5 and J usage is TRBJ2-7; D call uncertain. Germline CDR1 and CDR2: MNHEY and SVGAGI. The germline V and J ends were trimmed by 2 bases and 3 bases, with 23 bases remaining between them. This CDR3 region has 18 residues.

This clonotype has at least ten counts. The V and J genes are TRBV29-1 and TRBJ2-7; TRBD2 agrees at 7 bases. In germline, CDR1 is SQVTM, CDR2 ANQGSEA. This CDR3 has 15 amino acids. The ends lost 3 bases at V and 3 bases at J; junction bases unmatched: 11. CDR3 sequence reads: CSVEGGGPQGYEQYF. CDR3 nucleotide sequence: TGCAGCGTTGAGGGGGGGGGACCCCAGGGCTACGAGCAGTACTTC.

This clonotype was detected a few times. Here the CDR3 DNA reads TGTGCCAGCTCACCACTCGAGAACACCGGGGAGCTGTTTTTT. Translated: CASSPLENTGELFF. The J gene is TRBJ2-2, the V gene TRBV18; D is unresolved. CDR3 length equals 14 residues. Trimming left V 1 base short and J 1 base short, with 4 bases between. Germline loops: CDR1 KGHSH, CDR2 LQKENI.

This clonotype was picked up many times. This rearrangement joins TRBV5-1 to TRBJ2-3, with D possibly called TRBD1 or TRBD2 (5 bases each). Trimming left V 6 bases short and J 3 bases short, with 11 bases between. This CDR3 is built from 13 residues. The germline CDR1 and CDR2 sequences are SGHRS and YFSETQ. CDR3: CASNGAGTDTQYF. In nucleotides, the CDR3 is TGCGCCAGCAACGGGGCAGGTACAGATACGCAGTATTTT.

This sequence joins TRBV3-1 and TRBJ2-3; TRBD2 matches 9 bases. The CDR3 has 16 residues. V was pared by 1 base and J by 5 bases, with 7 bases of the junction left unmatched. In germline, CDR1 is LGHDT, CDR2 YNNKEL (reference sequence). The CDR3 is CASSQVTSGLGDTQYF. The DNA for the CDR3 is TGTGCCAGCAGCCAAGTAACTAGCGGGCTCGGAGATACGCAGTATTTT.

This clonotype was seen at least ten times. The rearrangement uses TRBV4-1 and TRBJ2-1, with a possible D match to TRBD2 (6 bases). Per the germline V gene, CDR1 is MGHRA and CDR2 is YSYEKL. V dropped 0 bases and J dropped 9 bases, with 18 bases sitting between them. The length of the CDR3 is 16 residues. As DNA, the CDR3 is TGCGCCAGCAGCCAAGAGGGGCCGGGAGAGAGCCGTGAGCAGTTCTTC. It specifies CASSQEGPGESREQFF.

This clonotype was picked up many times. The rearrangement joins TRBV20-1 to TRBJ2-2; 9 bases align to TRBD1. Trimming removed 2 bases from V and 8 bases from J; junction bases left unmatched: 3. Germline V gene sequence: CDR1 DFQATT, CDR2 SNEGSKA (reference sequence). The CDR3 is 13 amino acids. Here the CDR3 reads CSARWDRVGELFF. CDR3 bases: TGCAGTGCTAGATGGGACAGGGTTGGGGAGCTGTTTTTT.

Many counts were recorded for this clonotype. This sequence joins TRBV20-1 and TRBJ2-7; TRBD2 matches at 13 bases. Germline lookup yields CDR1 DFQATT and CDR2 SNEGSKA (reference sequence). The V gene end was trimmed by 4 bases and the J gene end by 7 bases; junction bases not matched to a gene: 7. The CDR3 runs to 14 residues. CDR3 in DNA: TGCAGTGCTAAGGCGACTAGCGGGAGGAGGGAGCAGTACTTC. Amino acids: CSAKATSGRREQYF.

The table lists this clonotype with many counts. The CDR3 loop is CSATSSPRTDTQYF. CDR3 in DNA: TGCAGTGCTACTAGCTCGCCCCGCACAGATACGCAGTATTTT. The chain has TRBV20-1 and TRBJ2-3; possible D gene TRBD2, 5 bases. From germline, CDR1 is DFQATT and CDR2 SNEGSKA (reference sequence). The CDR3 has 14 residues. Between the trimmed V and J ends, which lost 4 bases and 1 base, there was a span of 12 bases.